This entry features one T cell receptor (beta chain) sequence. Nashville, Tennessee was home to all donors, who were Caucasian adults. The record originates from a study of shared clonotypes between healthy human individuals. Data came from immunoSEQ multiplex PCR; TCRdb stores just in-frame clones and leaves some out. The sample consists of fewer than 1.8 million clones, about 98.5% of them appearing once. CDR1 is SGDLS, CDR2 YYNGEE, per germline. The CDR3 contains 16 residues. Trimming shortened V by 4 bases and J by 4 bases, and 19 bases separated the two germline ends. V gene TRBV9 combines with J gene TRBJ2-3; tentatively, D is TRBD1 (6 bases). Sequenced: naive CD4+ T cells sorted from blood. Sample subset: CD45RA+ positively selected. The TCR was taken from a man aged 25-45 years in good health. CDR3 sequence (DNA): TGTGCCAGCAGCCCTCCGGTTCTGCAGGGGCCAGATACGCAGTATTTT. Translated, it gives CASSPPVLQGPDTQYF.